This T cell receptor (beta chain) is drawn from a study of blood T cell repertoires in COVID-19. Only in-frame clones appear in the TCRdb table, and some are missing; sequencing was by immunoSEQ multiplex PCR. The repertoire includes 40,000 to 50,000 clones, 65% to 85% of them detected once, and approximately 37% sits in the top ten. This CDR3 comprises 15 residues. V shed 4 bases and J 7 bases; nucleotides not matched to a gene: 8. From germline, CDR1 is KGHDR and CDR2 SFDVKD. Sequencing input: peripheral blood. The clonotype originates from a man aged 35 to 55 with active or convalescent COVID-19. This chain connects TRBV24-1 to TRBJ2-1; 8 positions match TRBD1. In DNA, the CDR3 is TGTGCCACCAGTGACGGACAGGGAGCGTGGAATGAGCAGTTCTTC. Protein product: CATSDGQGAWNEQFF.